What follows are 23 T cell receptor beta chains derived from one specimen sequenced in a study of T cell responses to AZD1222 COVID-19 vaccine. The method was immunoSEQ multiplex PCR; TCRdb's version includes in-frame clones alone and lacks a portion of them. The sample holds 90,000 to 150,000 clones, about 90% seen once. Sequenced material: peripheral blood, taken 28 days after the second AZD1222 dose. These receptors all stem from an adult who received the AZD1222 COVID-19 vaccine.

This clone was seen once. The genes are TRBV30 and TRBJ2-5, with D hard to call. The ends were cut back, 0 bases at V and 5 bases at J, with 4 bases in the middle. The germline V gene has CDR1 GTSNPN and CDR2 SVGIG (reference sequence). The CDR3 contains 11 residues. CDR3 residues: CAWSVSETQYF. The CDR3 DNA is TGTGCCTGGAGTGTATCTGAGACCCAGTACTTC.

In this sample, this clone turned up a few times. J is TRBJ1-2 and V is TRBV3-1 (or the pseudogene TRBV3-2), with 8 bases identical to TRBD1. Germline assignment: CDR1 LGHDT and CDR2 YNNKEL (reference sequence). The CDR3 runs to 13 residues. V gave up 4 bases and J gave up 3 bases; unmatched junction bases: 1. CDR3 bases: TGTGCCAGCAGCCCGGGACAGGACTATGGCTACACCTTC. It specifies CASSPGQDYGYTF.

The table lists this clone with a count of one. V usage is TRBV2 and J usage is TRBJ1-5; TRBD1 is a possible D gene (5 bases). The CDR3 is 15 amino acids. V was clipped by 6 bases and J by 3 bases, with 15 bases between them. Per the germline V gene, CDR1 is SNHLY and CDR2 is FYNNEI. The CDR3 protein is CASRQANNYNQPQHF. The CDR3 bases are TGTGCCAGCAGACAGGCCAACAACTACAATCAGCCCCAGCATTTT.

The DNA of the CDR3 is TGTGCCAGCAGCCCCGGGACAGGGATATATAGCAATCAGCCCCAGCATTTT. Translation: CASSPGTGIYSNQPQHF. The chain joins TRBV5-8 to TRBJ1-5, with 9 nucleotides matching TRBD1. The CDR3 loop spans 17 amino acids. Germline-derived CDR1 and CDR2 are SGHTS and YDEGEE. The trim removed 4 bases at V and 0 bases at J, leaving 8 bases unmatched. The full variable domain, with the rest looked up from reference TRBV5-8 and TRBJ1-5, is EAGVTQSPTHLIKTRGQQATLRCSPISGHTSVYWYQQALGLGLQFLLWYDEGEERNRGNFPPRFSGRQFPNYSSELNVNALELEDSALYLCASSPGTGIYSNQPQHFGDGTRLSIL.

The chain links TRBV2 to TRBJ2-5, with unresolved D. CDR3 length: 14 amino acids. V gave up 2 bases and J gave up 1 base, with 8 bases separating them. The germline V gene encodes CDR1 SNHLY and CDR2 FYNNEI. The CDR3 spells CASSESMGQETQYF. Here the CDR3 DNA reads TGTGCCAGCAGTGAAAGTATGGGCCAAGAGACCCAGTACTTC. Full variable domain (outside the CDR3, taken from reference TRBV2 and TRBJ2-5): EPEVTQTPSHQVTQMGQEVILRCVPISNHLYFYWYRQILGQKVEFLVSFYNNEISEKSEIFDDQFSVERPDGSNFTLKIRSTKLEDSAMYFCASSESMGQETQYFGPGTRLLVL.

CDR3 bases: TGTGCCAGCAGCCCCAGGGGACAGATTGTCTCTGGAAACACCATATATTTT. It codes for CASSPRGQIVSGNTIYF. J is TRBJ1-3 and V is TRBV19; 7 bases match TRBD1. With 9 bases clipped from V and 0 bases from J, the junction kept 14 bases outside the gene matches. Germline lookup yields CDR1 LNHDA and CDR2 SQIVND (reference sequence). The CDR3 covers 17 residues.

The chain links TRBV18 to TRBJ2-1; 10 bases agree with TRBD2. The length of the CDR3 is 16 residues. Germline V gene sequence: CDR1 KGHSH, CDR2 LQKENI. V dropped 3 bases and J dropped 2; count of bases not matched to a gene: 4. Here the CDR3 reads CASSPSGGITYNEQFF. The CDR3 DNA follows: TGTGCCAGCTCACCTAGCGGGGGGATTACCTACAATGAGCAGTTCTTC.

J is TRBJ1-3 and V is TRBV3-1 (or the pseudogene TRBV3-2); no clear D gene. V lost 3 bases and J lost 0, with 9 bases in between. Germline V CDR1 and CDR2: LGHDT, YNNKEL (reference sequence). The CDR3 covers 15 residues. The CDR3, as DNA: TGTGCCAGCAGCCAGGGTTTGGGCTCTGGAAACACCATATATTTT. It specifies CASSQGLGSGNTIYF.

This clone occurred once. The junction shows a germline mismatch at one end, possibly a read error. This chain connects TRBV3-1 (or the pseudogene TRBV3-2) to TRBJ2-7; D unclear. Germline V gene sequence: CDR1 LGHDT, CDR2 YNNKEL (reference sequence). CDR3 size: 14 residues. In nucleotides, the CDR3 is TGTGCCAGCAGCGGAAGACCATTTAAACAAGGTATCAACTTC. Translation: CASSGRPFKQGINF.

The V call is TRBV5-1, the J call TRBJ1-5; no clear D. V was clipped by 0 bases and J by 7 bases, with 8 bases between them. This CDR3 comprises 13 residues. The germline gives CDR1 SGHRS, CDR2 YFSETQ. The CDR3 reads CASSLVGRQPQHF. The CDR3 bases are TGCGCCAGCAGCTTGGTAGGGAGACAGCCCCAGCATTTT.

The CDR3 nucleotides read TGTGCCAGCTCACCGGGAGGAAGCGGCACAGATACGCAGTATTTT. This translates into CASSPGGSGTDTQYF. The V and J genes are TRBV18 and TRBJ2-3, with D perhaps TRBD2 (6 bases). Germline CDR1 reads KGHSH; CDR2 reads LQKENI. CDR3 size: 15 residues. V was trimmed by 3 bases and J by 1 base, leaving 11 bases between them.

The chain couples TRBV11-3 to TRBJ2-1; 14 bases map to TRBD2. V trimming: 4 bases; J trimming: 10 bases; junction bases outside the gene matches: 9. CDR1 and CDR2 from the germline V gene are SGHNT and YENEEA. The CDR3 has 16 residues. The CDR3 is CASSSGLAGARAEQFF. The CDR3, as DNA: TGTGCCAGCAGCTCGGGACTAGCGGGGGCCCGTGCCGAGCAGTTCTTC.

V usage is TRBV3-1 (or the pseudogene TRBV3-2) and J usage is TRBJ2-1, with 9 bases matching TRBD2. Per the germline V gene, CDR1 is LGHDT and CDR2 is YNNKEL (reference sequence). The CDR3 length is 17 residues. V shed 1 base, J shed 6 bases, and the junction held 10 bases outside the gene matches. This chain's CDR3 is CASSQARGGVLGNEQFF. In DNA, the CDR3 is TGTGCCAGCAGCCAAGCGCGGGGGGGCGTTTTGGGCAATGAGCAGTTCTTC.

Written as DNA, the CDR3 is TGTGCCAGCTCCTCCGGGACAGGGCGTATTGAAGCTTTCTTT. This gives the protein CASSSGTGRIEAFF. The chain uses TRBV18 and TRBJ1-1; 9 bases are a match to TRBD1. This CDR3 region has 14 residues. J gave up 7 bases and V 6 bases, and 9 bases lay outside the gene matches. Germline V gives CDR1 KGHSH, CDR2 LQKENI. Variable domain in full (rest from reference TRBV18 and TRBJ1-1): NAGVMQNPRHLVRRRGQEARLRCSPMKGHSHVYWYRQLPEEGLKFMVYLQKENIIDESGMPKERFSAEFPKEGPSILRIQQVVRGDSAAYFCASSSGTGRIEAFFGQGTRLTVV.

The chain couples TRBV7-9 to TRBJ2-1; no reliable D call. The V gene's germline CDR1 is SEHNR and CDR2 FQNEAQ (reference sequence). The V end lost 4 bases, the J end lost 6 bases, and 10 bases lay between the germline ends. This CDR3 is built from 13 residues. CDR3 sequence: CASSSPWVNEQFF. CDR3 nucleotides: TGTGCCAGCAGCTCACCTTGGGTCAATGAGCAGTTCTTC.

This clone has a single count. CDR3 bases: TGTGCCAGCAGCAAACCGGGACAGTCCTACGAGCAGTACTTC. Translation gives CASSKPGQSYEQYF. The chain has TRBV7-2 and TRBJ2-7; 7 bases agree with TRBD1. CDR1 SGHTA and CDR2 FQGNSA come from the germline V gene. Losses at the gene ends were 5 bases for V and 1 base for J; bases not matched to a gene: 5. The CDR3 has 14 amino acids.

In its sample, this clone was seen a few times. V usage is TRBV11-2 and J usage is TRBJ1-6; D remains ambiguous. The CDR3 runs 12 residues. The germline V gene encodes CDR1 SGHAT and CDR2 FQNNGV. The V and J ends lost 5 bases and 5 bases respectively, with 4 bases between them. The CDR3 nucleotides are TGTGCCAGCAGCCAGGATAATTCACCCCTCCACTTT. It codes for CASSQDNSPLHF.

CDR3 nucleotides: TGTGCCAGCGGACAATACAATGAGCAGTTCTTC. Amino acid sequence: CASGQYNEQFF. The genes are TRBV2 and TRBJ2-1; possible D gene TRBD1, 5 bases. V shed 8 bases and J shed 4 bases, with 6 bases lying between them. CDR3 length: 11 residues. CDR1 and CDR2 from the germline V gene are SNHLY and FYNNEI. Filled out from reference TRBV2 and TRBJ2-1, the complete variable domain reads EPEVTQTPSHQVTQMGQEVILRCVPISNHLYFYWYRQILGQKVEFLVSFYNNEISEKSEIFDDQFSVERPDGSNFTLKIRSTKLEDSAMYFCASGQYNEQFFGPGTRLTVL.

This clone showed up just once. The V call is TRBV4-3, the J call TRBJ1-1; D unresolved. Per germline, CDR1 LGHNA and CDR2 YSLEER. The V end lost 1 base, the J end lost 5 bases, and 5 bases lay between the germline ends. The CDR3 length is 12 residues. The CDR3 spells CASSQGPTEAFF. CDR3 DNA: TGCGCCAGCAGCCAAGGGCCAACTGAAGCTTTCTTT.

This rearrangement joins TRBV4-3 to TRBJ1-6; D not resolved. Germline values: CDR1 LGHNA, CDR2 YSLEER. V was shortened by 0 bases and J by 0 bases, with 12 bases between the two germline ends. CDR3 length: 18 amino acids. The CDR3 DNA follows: TGCGCCAGCAGCCAAGAGCTGTGGACTAGCTCCTATAATTCACCCCTCCACTTT. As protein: CASSQELWTSSYNSPLHF.

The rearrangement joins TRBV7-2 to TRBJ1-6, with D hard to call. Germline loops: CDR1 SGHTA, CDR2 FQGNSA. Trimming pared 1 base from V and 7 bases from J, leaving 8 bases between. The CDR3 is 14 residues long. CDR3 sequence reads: CASSLGSRNSPLHF. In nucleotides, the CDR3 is TGTGCCAGCAGCTTAGGTTCACGCAATTCACCCCTCCACTTT.

DNA of the CDR3: TGTGCCAGCAGCCGGGCGGCAACTAATGAAAAACTGTTTTTT. Its translation is CASSRAATNEKLFF. The chain combines TRBV7-2 with TRBJ1-4; unclear D gene. V lost 5 bases and J lost 0, with 7 bases in between. The CDR3 contains 14 residues. Per germline, CDR1 SGHTA and CDR2 FQGNSA.

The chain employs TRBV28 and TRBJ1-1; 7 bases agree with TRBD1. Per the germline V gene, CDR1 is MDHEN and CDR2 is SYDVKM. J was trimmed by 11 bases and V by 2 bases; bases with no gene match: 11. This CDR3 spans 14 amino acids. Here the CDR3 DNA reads TGTGCCAGCAGTTTAGGGGACAGAAGAATGGAGGCTTTCTTT. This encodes CASSLGDRRMEAFF.